A selection of T cell receptor beta chains follows, all from one sample in a study of shared clonotypes between healthy human individuals. Sequencing used immunoSEQ multiplex PCR; TCRdb keeps in-frame clones, though not all of them. The data hold around 1.5 million clones, with approximately 98% observed a single time. Sequences were obtained from naive CD4+ T cells sorted from blood. The receptors were sampled from a man aged 30 to 39 in good health. Each CDR3 is given with its conserved first and last residue. A D gene is named only where the DNA matches it firmly. Some rows mark clone size as missing; the rest say once, few, many or name a class of expanded clone.

j_call: TRBJ2-3; d_call: -; v_call: TRBV7-2; clone_size: -; cdr3_length: 14; cdr3_aa: CASRPWGSSDTQYF; cdr3_nt: TGTGCCAGCCGCCCCTGGGGGAGTTCGGATACGCAGTATTTT
j_call: TRBJ2-4; d_call: -; v_call: TRBV11-3; clone_size: -; cdr3_length: 14; cdr3_aa: CASSQGPDGNIQYF; cdr3_nt: TGTGCCAGCAGCCAGGGCCCAGATGGGAACATTCAGTACTTC
j_call: TRBJ2-1; d_call: -; v_call: TRBV5-1; clone_size: -; cdr3_length: 14; cdr3_aa: CASSFTGTLNEQFF; cdr3_nt: TGCGCCAGCAGCTTTACCGGGACTCTCAATGAGCAGTTCTTC
j_call: TRBJ1-1; d_call: -; v_call: TRBV6-1; clone_size: -; cdr3_length: 14; cdr3_aa: CASSTATMNTEAFF; cdr3_nt: TGTGCCAGCAGTACGGCCACCATGAACACTGAAGCTTTCTTT
j_call: TRBJ2-3; d_call: -; v_call: TRBV28; clone_size: once; cdr3_length: 13; cdr3_aa: CASSPGRSVTQYF; cdr3_nt: TGTGCCAGCAGCCCTGGGAGGAGTGTTACGCAGTATTTT
j_call: TRBJ1-2; d_call: -; v_call: TRBV10-2; clone_size: -; cdr3_length: 12; cdr3_aa: CASRTSQGLWTF; cdr3_nt: TGCGCCAGCAGGACATCACAGGGATTATGGACCTTC
j_call: TRBJ2-1; d_call: TRBD2; v_call: TRBV5-1; clone_size: -; cdr3_length: 17; cdr3_aa: CASSLSASGSKYNEQFF; cdr3_nt: TGCGCCAGCAGCTTGTCGGCTAGCGGGAGTAAGTACAATGAGCAGTTCTTC
j_call: TRBJ2-7; d_call: -; v_call: TRBV5-6; clone_size: -; cdr3_length: 14; cdr3_aa: CASCPWCVLFGQYF; cdr3_nt: TGTGCCAGCTGTCCTTGGTGTGTCCTCTTCGGGCAGTACTTC
j_call: TRBJ2-5; d_call: TRBD1; v_call: TRBV19; clone_size: -; cdr3_length: 13; cdr3_aa: CASSSGQGLTQYF; cdr3_nt: TGTGCCAGTAGCTCGGGACAGGGGCTGACCCAGTACTTC
j_call: TRBJ2-7; d_call: -; v_call: TRBV7-2; clone_size: -; cdr3_length: 11; cdr3_aa: CASSLTGKRYF; cdr3_nt: TGTGCCAGCAGCTTAACAGGGAAAAGGTACTTC
j_call: TRBJ1-2; d_call: TRBD1; v_call: TRBV28; clone_size: -; cdr3_length: 14; cdr3_aa: CASRAGTGGFGYTF; cdr3_nt: TGTGCCAGCAGGGCCGGGACAGGGGGATTTGGCTACACCTTC
j_call: TRBJ2-7; d_call: -; v_call: TRBV2; clone_size: once; cdr3_length: 16; cdr3_aa: CASRDRPPRRSYEQYF; cdr3_nt: TGTGCCAGCAGGGATAGACCCCCTCGGAGGTCCTACGAGCAGTACTTC
j_call: TRBJ2-5; d_call: -; v_call: TRBV5-4; clone_size: -; cdr3_length: 16; cdr3_aa: CASSPDRPLSPETQYF; cdr3_nt: TGTGCCAGCAGCCCCGACCGACCTTTAAGTCCGGAGACCCAGTACTTC
j_call: TRBJ1-3; d_call: TRBD1; v_call: TRBV19; clone_size: -; cdr3_length: 17; cdr3_aa: CASSNEGTGFAGNTIYF; cdr3_nt: TGTGCCAGTAGTAATGAGGGGACAGGGTTCGCTGGAAACACCATATATTTT
j_call: TRBJ2-7; d_call: TRBD1; v_call: TRBV5-1; clone_size: -; cdr3_length: 13; cdr3_aa: CASTPGQGLEQYF; cdr3_nt: TGCGCCAGCACCCCGGGACAGGGGCTCGAGCAGTACTTC
j_call: TRBJ2-3; d_call: TRBD2; v_call: TRBV5-1; clone_size: -; cdr3_length: 17; cdr3_aa: CASSLRMASGSTDTQYF; cdr3_nt: TGCGCCAGCAGCTTGAGGATGGCTAGCGGTAGCACAGATACGCAGTATTTT
j_call: TRBJ2-1; d_call: -; v_call: TRBV7-9; clone_size: -; cdr3_length: 16; cdr3_aa: CASSLAETRHYNEQFF; cdr3_nt: TGTGCCAGCAGCTTAGCGGAGACTAGGCACTACAATGAGCAGTTCTTC